This TCR beta chain came from a study of T cell responses to AZD1222 COVID-19 vaccine. Remarks on this clone: Its antigen is unknown.

Clones were read by immunoSEQ multiplex PCR, and TCRdb kept only the in-frame ones, dropping some. The repertoire holds around 100,000 clones, with about 93% as singletons. Germline V gene data show CDR1 as SEHNR and CDR2 as FQNEAQ (reference sequence). This CDR3 spans 18 amino acids. V lost 2 bases and J 3 bases, leaving 22 bases between the germline ends. Regarding the study as a whole: Following two doses of AZD1222, Spike-specific TCR breadth and depth rose. Of the AZD1222 recipients, only 5 or 6 were seropositive at baseline. Females outnumbered males among donors, who were mostly white British; clonal diversity was possibly underestimated.

The V and J genes are TRBV7-9 and TRBJ1-1, with a weak D call TRBD1 (5 bases). Sequenced here: peripheral blood, sampled on day 0 of AZD1222 vaccination. The sequence was obtained from an adult in good health. This CDR3 reads CASSLSRVWNRGDTEAFF. The CDR3 nucleotides are TGTGCCAGCAGCTTATCCCGTGTCTGGAATCGAGGGGACACTGAAGCTTTCTTT.